These 14 T cell receptor beta chains came from one sample sequenced in a study of T cell changes during pregnancy in multiple sclerosis. Here immunoSEQ multiplex PCR was the method, and the copy in TCRdb shows in-frame clones only, minus some. The data show about 73,000 clones, with over 80% seen just once and roughly 3% held by the top ten. The source material was peripheral blood, sampled in the third trimester of pregnancy. All receptors come from a female donor in good health, enrolled as a control in a pregnancy study.

The rearrangement links TRBV10-3 to TRBJ1-4, with 8 bases identical to TRBD1. The V gene end was trimmed by 4 bases and the J gene end by 6 bases; junction bases not matched to a gene: 10. CDR1 and CDR2 (germline): ENHRY, SYGVKD. CDR3 length equals 16 residues. CDR3 sequence reads: CAISGETGEKDEKLFF. CDR3 bases: TGTGCCATCAGTGGGGAGACAGGGGAAAAGGATGAAAAACTGTTTTTT.

The V and J genes are TRBV15 and TRBJ2-1; the match to TRBD2 covers 12 bases. With 0 bases clipped from V and 8 bases from J, the junction kept 5 bases outside the gene matches. CDR1 is LNHNV and CDR2 is YYDKDF in the germline V gene (reference sequence). CDR3 length: 16 residues. The CDR3 bases are TGTGCCACCAGCAGAGATATGCTAGCGGGAGGGGATGAGCAGTTCTTC. Amino acids: CATSRDMLAGGDEQFF.

The genes are TRBV7-9 and TRBJ1-1; 7 bases match TRBD1. This CDR3 is 14 amino acids long. CDR1 is SEHNR, CDR2 FQNEAQ, per germline (reference sequence). V was clipped by 4 bases and J by 3 bases; unmatched bases: 5. CDR3: CASSYNRGDTEAFF. As DNA, the CDR3 is TGTGCCAGCAGCTATAACAGGGGCGACACTGAAGCTTTCTTT. Variable domain in full (rest from reference TRBV7-9 and TRBJ1-1): DTGVSQNPRHKITKRGQNVTFRCDPISEHNRLYWYRQTLGQGPEFLTYFQNEAQLEKSRLLSDRFSAERPKGSFSTLEIQRTEQGDSAMYLCASSYNRGDTEAFFGQGTRLTVV.

This clone is a singleton in its sample. The chain joins TRBV6-5 to TRBJ1-2; D not resolved. V gave up 8 bases and J gave up 8 bases, with 12 bases separating them. This CDR3 has 11 amino acids. The germline V gene encodes CDR1 MNHEY and CDR2 SVGAGI. CDR3 amino acids: CASGTALGYTF. The DNA of the CDR3 is TGTGCCAGCGGAACAGCCTTAGGCTACACCTTC.

The V gene is TRBV18, the J gene TRBJ2-7; D gene uncertain. Trimming cost V 1 base and J 2 bases, with 9 bases left between them. Germline assignment: CDR1 KGHSH and CDR2 LQKENI. The CDR3 loop spans 14 amino acids. The CDR3 spells CASSPRRSTYEQYF. For the CDR3, the DNA is TGTGCCAGCTCACCACGTCGGTCTACCTACGAGCAGTACTTC. The whole variable domain, filled in from reference TRBV18 and TRBJ2-7, reads NAGVMQNPRHLVRRRGQEARLRCSPMKGHSHVYWYRQLPEEGLKFMVYLQKENIIDESGMPKERFSAEFPKEGPSILRIQQVVRGDSAAYFCASSPRRSTYEQYFGPGTRLTVT.

V gene TRBV21-1 combines with J gene TRBJ2-1; the table's TRBD2 call for D was not verified on the DNA. TRBV21-1 is termed a pseudogene. This CDR3 comprises 16 residues. The CDR3 DNA sequence: TGTGCCAGCAGCAAAAACGGACTAGCGGGACGGAATGAGCAGTTCTTC. Amino acids: CASSKNGLAGRNEQFF.

The chain recombines TRBV7-9 with TRBJ2-1, with D perhaps TRBD2 (5 bases). Trimming took 7 bases from V and 7 from J, leaving 14 bases between them. From germline, CDR1 is SEHNR and CDR2 FQNEAQ (reference sequence). The CDR3 spans 13 residues. The DNA of the CDR3 is TGTGCCAGCATCCTCGCGGGTCGGAATGAGCAGTTCTTC. Translating it yields CASILAGRNEQFF.

The chain has TRBV19 and TRBJ1-5, with TRBD1 matching 7 bases. With V trimmed by 4 bases and J by 3 bases, 6 bases remained unmatched. The CDR3 covers 15 residues. Germline V CDR1 and CDR2: LNHDA, SQIVND (reference sequence). The CDR3 sequence is CASSRGTANNQPQHF. In DNA, the CDR3 is TGTGCCAGTAGTAGAGGGACAGCCAACAATCAGCCCCAGCATTTT.

The chain uses TRBV6-5 and TRBJ2-1, with 10 positions matching TRBD2. CDR1 is MNHEY, CDR2 SVGAGI, per germline. This CDR3 region has 14 residues. The V segment lost 5 bases and the J segment 7 bases; nucleotides outside the gene matches: 5. CDR3 DNA sequence: TGTGCCAGCAGTCGTAGCGGGAGGTGGAATGAGCAGTTCTTC. It specifies CASSRSGRWNEQFF.

The chain uses TRBV10-1 and TRBJ1-1; no clear D. V was clipped by 3 bases and J by 5 bases, with 22 bases between them. The germline V gene has CDR1 WNHNN and CDR2 SYGVQD (reference sequence). The CDR3 runs to 17 residues. For the CDR3, the DNA is TGCGCCAGCAGTGATTTAGGTAAAACCGGAACGGGAACTGAAGCTTTCTTT. Its protein is CASSDLGKTGTGTEAFF.

The chain links TRBV23-1 to TRBJ2-1; TRBD2 matches at 8 bases. TRBV23-1 is sorted into the ORF group, with uncertain function. The junction had 17 bases not matched to a gene; V was cut back by 9 bases and J by 10 bases. CDR3 size: 15 residues. This CDR3 is CASTPKREPIREQFF. The CDR3, as DNA: TGCGCCAGTACCCCGAAGCGGGAGCCAATCCGGGAGCAGTTCTTC.

The sample holds one count of this clone. The chain combines TRBV4-1 with TRBJ2-2; maybe TRBD1 (6 bases). The V and J ends lost 0 bases and 5 bases respectively, with 10 bases between them. This CDR3 has 15 residues. In germline, CDR1 is MGHRA, CDR2 YSYEKL. CDR3 DNA sequence: TGCGCCAGCAGCCAAGATACAGGGTTTACCGGGGAGCTGTTTTTT. Translating gives CASSQDTGFTGELFF.

This clone appeared once. The chain uses TRBV9 and TRBJ2-7; D is uncertain. The CDR3 contains 14 residues. Trimming left V 0 bases short and J 2 bases short, with 9 bases between. CDR1 is SGDLS, CDR2 YYNGEE, per germline. The CDR3 DNA reads TGTGCCAGCAGCGTAGAGTCACACACCTACGAGCAGTACTTC. Translation gives CASSVESHTYEQYF.

The chain joins TRBV9 to TRBJ2-3; D uncertain. The CDR3 covers 15 residues. V lost 0 bases and J lost 4, with 12 bases in between. Per the germline V gene, CDR1 is SGDLS and CDR2 is YYNGEE. DNA for the CDR3: TGTGCCAGCAGCGTAGTGGAGACGGCCGCAGATACGCAGTATTTT. Translating gives CASSVVETAADTQYF.